This T cell receptor beta chain was identified in a study of Graves' ophthalmopathy and Graves' hyperthyroidism. As the template, RNA transcripts were used to amplify TCR beta CDR3 regions. RT-PCR in the first round used HTBI primers; a second-round multiplex PCR followed. Each CDR3 protein is one row after TCRdb ran MiXCR on the multiplex PCR reads. Among some 380,000 distinct CDR3 sequences, 15% were seen once, and the ten largest hold about 7.3%. Germline lookup yields CDR1 SGHRS and CDR2 YFSETQ. The CDR3 consists of 13 residues. There are many counts of this clonotype. One end of the junction does not line up with germline, which may come from a read error.

V gene TRBV5-1 combines with J gene TRBJ1-1; tentatively, D is TRBD1 (5 bases). This receptor was obtained from a woman aged 18-29 years with stable Graves' hyperthyroidism. Sequencing input: peripheral blood. CDR3 sequence (DNA): TGTGCCAGCAGTGGACAAATGAACACTGAAGCTTTCTTT. Amino acids: CASSGQMNTEAFF.